The 15 T cell receptor beta chains listed next were all sequenced from one sample in a study of cytomegalovirus exposure and HLA in healthy donors. The PCR contained 60 Vbeta and 13 Jbeta primers. The protocol was immunoSEQ multiplex PCR, while the TCRdb copy is restricted to in-frame clones and leaves out a portion. The repertoire holds about 45,000 clones, with about half as singletons. Specimen: PBMCs. These receptors all come from a man in his sixties in good health and CMV-seronegative.

V is TRBV6-6 and J is TRBJ1-5; D is undetermined. The CDR3 spans 14 residues. Trimming stripped 0 bases from V and 4 bases from J, with 7 bases between. Germline V gene lookup returns CDR1 MNHNY and CDR2 SVGAGI (reference sequence). Here the CDR3 reads CASSYSGGNQPQHF. The CDR3 region has the DNA TGTGCCAGCAGTTACTCGGGCGGGAATCAGCCCCAGCATTTT.

A word on this clone: An end of the junction differs from the germline gene, which may be a read error. The chain couples TRBV28 to TRBJ1-5; 8 bases line up with TRBD1. Germline assignment: CDR1 MDHEN and CDR2 SYDVKM. The CDR3 contains 15 residues. This CDR3 reads CASSFRDRSNQLQHF. The CDR3 region has the DNA TGTGCCAGCAGCTTCCGGGACAGGAGCAATCAGCTCCAGCATTTT.

V is TRBV5-4 and J is TRBJ1-2; 7 positions agree with TRBD1. The length of the CDR3 is 13 residues. Germline V gene lookup returns CDR1 SGHNT and CDR2 YYREEE (reference sequence). The J segment lost 10 bases and the V segment lost 0 bases, leaving 6 bases of the junction unmatched. CDR3 sequence: CASSLGTGTAYTF. The CDR3 nucleotides read TGTGCCAGCAGCTTGGGGACCGGGACAGCCTACACCTTC.

J is TRBJ2-1 and V is TRBV6-1, with 11 bases that match TRBD2. Germline loops: CDR1 MNHNS, CDR2 SASEGT. The V and J ends lost 6 bases and 13 bases, in that order; junction bases with no gene match: 14. The length of the CDR3 is 15 residues. The CDR3 loop is CASRPFGTSGDTQFF. Written as DNA, the CDR3 is TGTGCCAGCAGGCCATTTGGGACTAGCGGCGATACTCAGTTCTTC.

The chain carries TRBV30 and TRBJ2-3; D is uncertain. In germline, CDR1 is GTSNPN, CDR2 SVGIG (reference sequence). The V end lost 5 bases, the J end lost 7 bases, and 16 bases lay between the germline ends. The CDR3 runs 13 residues. CDR3 DNA: TGTGCCTGGGTCAGAGACTCCCGAAATACGCAGTATTTT. Protein product: CAWVRDSRNTQYF. The full variable domain, rest sourced from reference TRBV30 and TRBJ2-3, is SQTIHQWPATLVQPVGSPLSLECTVEGTSNPNLYWYRQAAGRGLQLLFYSVGIGQISSEVPQNLSASRPQDRQFILSSKKLLLSDSGFYLCAWVRDSRNTQYFGPGTRLTVL.

The rearrangement links TRBV6-5 to TRBJ2-7; TRBD1 agrees at 7 bases. This CDR3 region has 14 residues. Per the germline V gene, CDR1 is MNHEY and CDR2 is SVGAGI. V lost 5 bases, J lost 0 bases, and 4 bases stayed unmatched. CDR3 amino acids: CASSPGDSSYEQYF. In DNA, the CDR3 is TGTGCCAGCAGTCCTGGGGACAGCTCCTACGAGCAGTACTTC.

V usage is TRBV7-8 and J usage is TRBJ1-5; D perhaps matches TRBD1 (6 bases). The CDR3 has 14 residues. Trimming left V 5 bases short and J 6 bases short, with 14 bases between. From germline, CDR1 is SGHVS and CDR2 FQNEAQ. This CDR3 reads CASSPGVIGQPQHF. The CDR3 DNA reads as TGTGCCAGCAGCCCAGGGGTAATAGGTCAGCCCCAGCATTTT.

The chain carries TRBV5-1 and TRBJ1-4; D is perhaps TRBD1 (6 bases). This CDR3 comprises 16 residues. Germline V gene data show CDR1 as SGHRS and CDR2 as YFSETQ. V dropped 1 base and J dropped 6 bases, with 16 bases sitting between them. This chain's CDR3 is CASSLTQRGGYEKLFF. DNA for the CDR3: TGCGCCAGCAGCTTGACCCAGAGGGGGGGGTATGAAAAACTGTTTTTT.

This chain uses TRBV15 with TRBJ1-2, with D perhaps TRBD1 (6 bases). CDR3 size: 15 residues. Germline CDR1 and CDR2: LNHNV and YYDKDF (reference sequence). V gave up 5 bases and J gave up 0 bases, with 13 bases separating them. This CDR3 reads CATSSRQEANYGYTF. The CDR3 coding sequence is TGTGCCACCAGCTCTCGACAGGAAGCTAACTATGGCTACACCTTC.

This clone was seen once. Here the CDR3 reads CASRQGRLSSYEQYF. The CDR3 DNA reads as TGTGCCAGCAGACAGGGTCGACTTAGCTCCTACGAGCAGTACTTC. The chain combines TRBV2 with TRBJ2-7, with D possibly being TRBD1 (6 bases). Trimming cost V 6 bases and J 0 bases, with 15 bases left between them. The germline CDR1 and CDR2 sequences are SNHLY and FYNNEI. The CDR3 extends over 15 amino acids. Full variable domain (rest looked up from reference TRBV2 and TRBJ2-7): EPEVTQTPSHQVTQMGQEVILRCVPISNHLYFYWYRQILGQKVEFLVSFYNNEISEKSEIFDDQFSVERPDGSNFTLKIRSTKLEDSAMYFCASRQGRLSSYEQYFGPGTRLTVT.

The rearrangement joins TRBV5-6 to TRBJ2-1, with D tentatively TRBD2 (5 bases). The CDR3 has 14 amino acids. The germline V gene encodes CDR1 SGHDT and CDR2 YYEEEE. V lost 4 bases and J lost 7, with 15 bases in between. The CDR3 DNA is TGTGCCAGCAGCCCGGAGGCGGGCCGAAATGAGCAGTTCTTC. Its protein product is CASSPEAGRNEQFF.

There are a few counts of this clone. The rearrangement uses TRBV10-3 and TRBJ2-1, with 7 bases identical to TRBD2. The CDR3 totals 13 residues. In germline, CDR1 is ENHRY, CDR2 SYGVKD. The V segment lost 11 bases and the J segment 7 bases; nucleotides outside the gene matches: 11. The CDR3 is CAVRGSAPNEQFF. The CDR3 DNA follows: TGTGCCGTCCGCGGGAGCGCACCTAATGAGCAGTTCTTC.

This clone was found a few times. DNA of the CDR3: TGCGCCAGCTCAAAAGGGACAGGGATCGGCAATGAGCAGTTCTTC. It is translated as CASSKGTGIGNEQFF. The rearrangement uses TRBV5-1 and TRBJ2-1, with 9 bases that match TRBD1. The V and J ends lost 7 bases and 6 bases, in that order; junction bases with no gene match: 11. The CDR3 is 15 amino acids. Germline assignment: CDR1 SGHRS and CDR2 YFSETQ.

CDR3 sequence reads: CSVEGSGDEQYF. CDR3 DNA: TGCAGCGTTGAGGGTTCAGGGGACGAGCAGTACTTC. The genes are TRBV29-1 and TRBJ2-5; D perhaps matches TRBD1 (6 bases). The J call may not be correct, given that the DNA end is closer to TRBJ2-7. Germline CDR1 is SQVTM and CDR2 is ANQGSEA. The CDR3 covers 12 residues.

The chain joins TRBV7-3 to TRBJ2-1; no firm D call. The CDR3 spans 11 residues. Per the germline V gene, CDR1 is SGHTA and CDR2 is FQGTGA. Trimming took 4 bases from V and 5 from J, leaving 3 bases between them. CDR3 residues: CASSSDNEQFF. Here the CDR3 DNA reads TGTGCCAGCAGCTCAGACAATGAGCAGTTCTTC.